This TCR beta chain appears in the sequencing data of a study of shared clonotypes between healthy human individuals. In its sample, this clone was seen once. Its antigen is unidentified. Per the germline V gene, CDR1 is SNHLY and CDR2 is FYNNEI. V lost 4 bases and J lost 2, with 12 bases in between. This CDR3 has 15 residues. General study results and limits: Among non-shared clonotypes, generation probabilities were lower than among those shared by all four donors.

Only in-frame clones appear in the TCRdb table, and some are missing; sequencing was by immunoSEQ multiplex PCR. The table lists more than 550,000 clones, roughly 72% of them singletons, with about 1.8% in the top ten. This clonotype was sampled from a woman aged 25 to 39 in good health. The V call is TRBV2, the J call TRBJ1-5; D may be TRBD1 (6 bases). The specimen was memory CD4+ T cells sorted from blood. Described subset: CD45RA-negative fraction. CDR3 amino acids: CASSGSRGGNQPQHF. In DNA, the CDR3 is TGTGCCAGCAGTGGAAGCAGGGGTGGCAATCAGCCCCAGCATTTT.